Listed here are 9 T cell receptor beta chains from one sample, sequenced in a study of OX40 agonist ivuxolimab in advanced cancers. The protocol was immunoSEQ multiplex PCR, while the TCRdb copy is restricted to in-frame clones and leaves out a portion. Altogether about 42,000 clones are present, about 90% being singletons, with the ten largest covering around 6%. The sequences come from CD4+ or CD8+ T cells sorted from blood, collected in a trial of the OX40 agonist ivuxolimab. The receptors come from an adult with an advanced solid tumor such as melanoma, head and neck, liver or kidney cancer.

CDR3 in amino acids: CASSPGLLGTEAFF. CDR3 in DNA: TGTGCCAGCTCACCGGGCCTCCTTGGGACTGAAGCTTTCTTT. This chain links TRBV18 with TRBJ1-1; D is uncertain. Germline-derived CDR1 and CDR2 are KGHSH and LQKENI. Between the trimmed V and J ends, which lost 3 bases and 5 bases, there was a span of 13 bases. This CDR3 has 14 amino acids. The full variable domain, completed using reference TRBV18 and TRBJ1-1, is NAGVMQNPRHLVRRRGQEARLRCSPMKGHSHVYWYRQLPEEGLKFMVYLQKENIIDESGMPKERFSAEFPKEGPSILRIQQVVRGDSAAYFCASSPGLLGTEAFFGQGTRLTVV.

This clone occurred a few times. Other DNA sequences in this sample translate to the same CDR3. V gene TRBV18 combines with J gene TRBJ1-4; 7 bases match TRBD1. J gave up 8 bases and V 2 bases, and 5 bases lay outside the gene matches. Per germline, CDR1 KGHSH and CDR2 LQKENI. The CDR3 sequence is 14 residues long. CDR3 DNA sequence: TGTGCCAGCTCACCATCAGGGGGGTCGGAAAAACTGTTTTTT. Translation: CASSPSGGSEKLFF.

The chain couples TRBV6-5 to TRBJ2-3; D possibly corresponds to TRBD2 (6 bases). Deletions cut 2 bases from V and 6 bases from J, with 15 bases between. Germline V CDR1 and CDR2: MNHEY, SVGAGI. This CDR3 region has 15 residues. The CDR3: CASSYTGTGWDTQYF. The CDR3 DNA follows: TGTGCCAGCAGTTACACCGGGACTGGTTGGGATACGCAGTATTTT.

The V call is TRBV10-3, the J call TRBJ2-5; TRBD2 matches 12 bases. J was trimmed by 5 bases and V by 8 bases; bases with no gene match: 9. CDR1 and CDR2 from the germline V gene are ENHRY and SYGVKD. The CDR3 covers 15 residues. The DNA of the CDR3 is TGTGCCATCCTTATAAGACTAGCGGGAGTGGAGACCCAGTACTTC. It yields the protein CAILIRLAGVETQYF.

V gene TRBV10-3 combines with J gene TRBJ2-7, with 8 bases fitting TRBD2. V lost 6 bases and J lost 0; bases outside the gene matches: 4. The CDR3 runs to 14 residues. The germline CDR1 and CDR2 sequences are ENHRY and SYGVKD. The CDR3 sequence: CAIRAGTSSYEQYF. The CDR3 DNA reads TGTGCCATCAGGGCCGGGACTAGCTCCTACGAGCAGTACTTC.

As for this clone: One end of the junction is discordant with germline, which a read error may explain. V usage is TRBV18 and J usage is TRBJ1-1; D not resolved. There are 13 residues in the CDR3. The V gene's germline CDR1 is KGHSH and CDR2 LQKENI. CDR3 DNA: TGTGTCAGCTCACCCGGGCGGAACACTGAAGCTTTCTTT. Translation gives CVSSPGRNTEAFF. The full variable domain, with the rest looked up from reference TRBV18 and TRBJ1-1, is NAGVMQNPRHLVRRRGQEARLRCSPMKGHSHVYWYRQLPEEGLKFMVYLQKENIIDESGMPKERFSAEFPKEGPSILRIQQVVRGDSAAYFCVSSPGRNTEAFFGQGTRLTVV.

V usage is TRBV7-2 and J usage is TRBJ2-7; D is unclear. V was trimmed by 3 bases and J by 6 bases, leaving 6 bases between them. There are 11 residues in the CDR3. CDR1 is SGHTA, CDR2 FQGNSA, per germline. The CDR3 protein is CASSFSAEQYF. The CDR3 DNA follows: TGTGCCAGCAGCTTTTCCGCCGAGCAGTACTTC.

The chain uses TRBV28 and TRBJ2-1; TRBD2 agrees at 7 bases. Germline CDR1 is MDHEN and CDR2 is SYDVKM. The CDR3 consists of 16 residues. The ends lost 5 bases at V and 2 bases at J; junction bases unmatched: 9. The CDR3 is CASSPISGPTYNEQFF. DNA of the CDR3: TGTGCCAGCAGTCCAATTAGCGGGCCCACCTACAATGAGCAGTTCTTC. The whole variable domain, remainder taken from reference TRBV28 and TRBJ2-1, is DVKVTQSSRYLVKRTGEKVFLECVQDMDHENMFWYRQDPGLGLRLIYFSYDVKMKEKGDIPEGYSVSREKKERFSLILESASTNQTSMYLCASSPISGPTYNEQFFGPGTRLTVL.

The chain joins TRBV5-4 to TRBJ1-2; D unresolved. The CDR3 totals 15 residues. Between the trimmed V and J ends, which lost 0 bases and 0 bases, there was a span of 9 bases. The germline gives CDR1 SGHNT, CDR2 YYREEE (reference sequence). The CDR3 nucleotides read TGTGCCAGCAGCTTGGACCCCATCGCTAACTATGGCTACACCTTC. Encoded protein: CASSLDPIANYGYTF.